The 10 T cell receptor beta chains below all came from one sample that was sequenced in a study of T cells in tumors after PD-1 blockade (dated by TCRdb to the late 2010s). In light of the paper, this sample's time point label describes: before anti-PD-1 therapy. Library creation used the immunoSEQ multiplex PCR assay. Drawn from immuneACCESS, this table holds only the in-frame rearrangements with V and J called that TCRdb kept. Clones are partly lost; checked studies trace under half to an unresolved V gene and leave the rest unexplained. Recorded for this sample are around 12,000 clones; around 68% of them occurred a single time. Around a quarter of the sample lies in the top ten. The input for sequencing was tumor tissue, taken before anti-PD-1 treatment. The receptors originated from a human donor with cutaneous squamous cell carcinoma.

V is TRBV27 and J is TRBJ2-3; TRBD1 might be the D (7 bases). CDR3 length: 16 residues. Germline CDR1 and CDR2: MNHEY and SMNVEV (reference sequence). V lost 5 bases to trimming and J lost 5 bases, with 20 bases between them. CDR3 bases: TGTGCCAGCAGTATAAACAGGGGACTCCCCCTAGATACGCAGTATTTT. It specifies CASSINRGLPLDTQYF.

The V call is TRBV27, the J call TRBJ1-2; maybe TRBD1 (6 bases). The CDR3 sequence is 12 residues long. V dropped 6 bases and J dropped 8 bases, with 13 bases sitting between them. CDR1 and CDR2 (germline): MNHEY, SMNVEV (reference sequence). The CDR3 loop reads CASRTSQGGYTF. The CDR3 DNA reads as TGTGCCAGCAGAACTAGCCAGGGGGGCTACACCTTC.

CDR3 amino acids: CASSRAESSSYNSPLHF. CDR3 in DNA: TGTGCCAGCAGCAGGGCAGAGTCGAGCTCCTATAATTCACCCCTCCACTTT. This chain uses TRBV21-1 with TRBJ1-6; the listed D gene, TRBD1, was not tested against the DNA. TRBV21-1 is termed a pseudogene. CDR3 length equals 17 residues.

This chain links TRBV7-9 with TRBJ2-5; no definite D call. Germline V CDR1 and CDR2: SEHNR, FQNEAQ (reference sequence). CDR3 length: 12 amino acids. V lost 1 base, J lost 6 bases, and 6 bases lay in between. The CDR3 coding sequence is TGTGCCAGCAGCTTAGACGTACAGACCCAGTACTTC. Translation gives CASSLDVQTQYF. Using reference TRBV7-9 and TRBJ2-5 for the parts outside the CDR3, the full variable domain is DTGVSQNPRHKITKRGQNVTFRCDPISEHNRLYWYRQTLGQGPEFLTYFQNEAQLEKSRLLSDRFSAERPKGSFSTLEIQRTEQGDSAMYLCASSLDVQTQYFGPGTRLLVL.

This clone is medium-sized in the sample. The V gene is TRBV27, the J gene TRBJ2-5; TRBD1 matches at 7 bases. This CDR3 region has 14 residues. CDR1 is MNHEY, CDR2 SMNVEV, per germline (reference sequence). The V segment lost 3 bases and the J segment 4 bases; nucleotides outside the gene matches: 5. CDR3 residues: CASSFINRGETQYF. In DNA form, the CDR3 reads TGTGCCAGCAGTTTTATAAACAGGGGAGAGACCCAGTACTTC.

In this sample, this clone turned up a few times. V gene TRBV28 combines with J gene TRBJ2-7; D uncertain. CDR3 length equals 11 residues. Per germline, CDR1 MDHEN and CDR2 SYDVKM. Trimming cost V 2 bases and J 7 bases, with 6 bases left between them. The CDR3 nucleotides are TGTGCCAGCAGTTTAGGTCATGAGCAGTACTTC. Translating it yields CASSLGHEQYF. Full variable domain (remainder filled in from reference TRBV28 and TRBJ2-7): DVKVTQSSRYLVKRTGEKVFLECVQDMDHENMFWYRQDPGLGLRLIYFSYDVKMKEKGDIPEGYSVSREKKERFSLILESASTNQTSMYLCASSLGHEQYFGPGTRLTVT.

This sequence joins TRBV6-5 and TRBJ1-4; TRBD1 matches at 7 bases. The CDR3 runs to 14 residues. The V segment lost 6 bases and the J segment 0 bases; nucleotides outside the gene matches: 1. Germline-derived CDR1 and CDR2 are MNHEY and SVGAGI. The CDR3 DNA reads as TGTGCCAGCAGGACAGGGTCAACTAATGAAAAACTGTTTTTT. It codes for CASRTGSTNEKLFF.

By sample fraction, this clone is medium-sized. V and J are TRBV7-2 and TRBJ2-2; no reliable D call. V dropped 6 bases and J dropped 1 base, with 6 bases sitting between them. The CDR3 extends over 13 amino acids. Per germline, CDR1 SGHTA and CDR2 FQGNSA. This CDR3 is CASSPLNTGELFF. CDR3 sequence (DNA): TGTGCCAGCAGTCCATTGAACACCGGGGAGCTGTTTTTT. Full variable domain (missing parts from reference TRBV7-2 and TRBJ2-2): GAGVSQSPSNKVTEKGKDVELRCDPISGHTALYWYRQSLGQGLEFLIYFQGNSAPDKSGLPSDRFSAERTGGSVSTLTIQRTQQEDSAVYLCASSPLNTGELFFGEGSRLTVL.

V gene TRBV6-1 combines with J gene TRBJ1-2, with 9 bases aligning to TRBD1. The CDR3 spans 15 residues. Germline V gives CDR1 MNHNS, CDR2 SASEGT. V shed 0 bases, J shed 5 bases, and the junction held 4 bases outside the gene matches. For the CDR3, the DNA is TGTGCCAGCAGTGAAGCTACAGGGGGCTGGTATGGCTACACCTTC. This encodes CASSEATGGWYGYTF.

This rearrangement joins TRBV7-9 to TRBJ1-3, with TRBD1 matching 7 bases. There are 14 residues in the CDR3. Trimming removed 5 bases from V and 1 base from J; junction bases left unmatched: 2. Germline CDR1 SEHNR, CDR2 FQNEAQ (reference sequence). CDR3 DNA: TGTGCCAGCAGCCTGGGACAGTCTGGAAACACCATATATTTT. Translated: CASSLGQSGNTIYF. The full variable domain, completed using reference TRBV7-9 and TRBJ1-3, is DTGVSQNPRHKITKRGQNVTFRCDPISEHNRLYWYRQTLGQGPEFLTYFQNEAQLEKSRLLSDRFSAERPKGSFSTLEIQRTEQGDSAMYLCASSLGQSGNTIYFGEGSWLTVV.